These T cell receptor beta chains were read from a single sample in a study of cytomegalovirus exposure and HLA in healthy donors. Libraries were prepared by immunoSEQ multiplex PCR; TCRdb keeps only in-frame clonotypes and omits some of them. The sample holds some 100,000 clones, around 76% seen once. The source material was PBMCs. Receptors originate from a woman aged 40-49 years in good health and CMV-seropositive. CDR3s include the opening cysteine and the closing phenylalanine or tryptophan. The D gene is left open where the match is weak. A clone size is listed for some rows: how often the clone was seen (once, few, many), or a class if it is expanded.

d_gene	abundance	v_gene	j_gene	CDR3nt	CDR3aa
NA	NA	TRBV6-1	TRBJ1-2	TGTGCCAGTGAGGGACAATACTATGGCTACACCTTC	CASEGQYYGYTF
TRBD1	NA	TRBV27	TRBJ1-6	TGTGCCAGCAGTTTACGAGCCCGGGACAGGATTAATTCACCCCTCCACTTT	CASSLRARDRINSPLHF
NA	few	TRBV19	TRBJ1-2	TGTGCCAGTAGTATTTTCGGCTATGGCTACACCTTC	CASSIFGYGYTF
TRBD2	NA	TRBV6-1	TRBJ2-4	TGTGCCAGCAGTGAAGACACTAGCGGGGTTCCCAACATTCAGTACTTC	CASSEDTSGVPNIQYF
NA	NA	TRBV5-1	TRBJ2-2	TGCGCCAGCAGCTTGGAGGGAAGGGGCACCGGGGAGCTGTTTTTT	CASSLEGRGTGELFF
TRBD1	NA	TRBV2	TRBJ2-3	TGTGCCAGCAGCGTCGGGACAGGTTGGGCAGATACGCAGTATTTT	CASSVGTGWADTQYF
NA	NA	TRBV7-2	TRBJ1-1	TGTGCCAGCAGCTTAGTTAGGCAGGCTGACGCTTTCTTT	CASSLVRQADAFF
NA	NA	TRBV7-2	TRBJ1-4	TGTGCCAGCAGCTTAGCGCAGCAGGGCGGAAAACTGTTTTTT	CASSLAQQGGKLFF
NA	NA	TRBV30	TRBJ1-6	TGTGCCTGGACAGGGGATGGAAATTCACCCCTCCACTTT	CAWTGDGNSPLHF
NA	NA	TRBV2	TRBJ1-1	TGTGCCAGCAGTGTAGGGGAAGGCACTGAAGCTTTCTTT	CASSVGEGTEAFF
NA	NA	TRBV7-9	TRBJ2-3	TGTGCCAGCAGCTTAGGACAGCCTAGCACAGATACGCAGTATTTT	CASSLGQPSTDTQYF
NA	NA	TRBV30	TRBJ1-1	TGTGCCCTACAGGGTTTTAACACTGAAGCTTTCTTT	CALQGFNTEAFF
NA	once	TRBV7-2	TRBJ2-5	TGTGCCAGCAGCGGGCGGGGAAAAGAGACCCAGTACTTC	CASSGRGKETQYF
NA	few	TRBV7-8	TRBJ1-1	TGTGCCAGCAGCGCCCTCAGGGGGAACACTGAAGCTTTCTTT	CASSALRGNTEAFF
TRBD1	NA	TRBV29-1	TRBJ2-7	TGCAGCGTCACGCCAGGGGCAGGGGGCACGTACGAGCAGTACTTC	CSVTPGAGGTYEQYF
NA	NA	TRBV2	TRBJ1-1	TGTGCCAGCAGTGAAGTTCCAGGGGCCCTGAACACTGAAGCTTTCTTT	CASSEVPGALNTEAFF
NA	NA	TRBV5-8	TRBJ2-5	TGTGCCAGCAGCTTGATCCCGGTCACCCCTGCGGAGGAGACCCAGTACTTC	CASSLIPVTPAEETQYF
TRBD1	once	TRBV5-8	TRBJ1-1	TGTGCCAGCAGCTGGGGGACAGCCCTCATGAACACTGAAGCTTTCTTT	CASSWGTALMNTEAFF
NA	NA	TRBV7-9	TRBJ2-5	TGTGCCAGCAGCTTAGGGGTTAGCGTAGATCAAGAGACCCAGTACTTC	CASSLGVSVDQETQYF
NA	NA	TRBV19	TRBJ2-3	TGTGCCAGTAGTATTTTGACGGGTACTAGCACAGATACGCAGTATTTT	CASSILTGTSTDTQYF
NA	NA	TRBV7-2	TRBJ1-3	TGTGCCAGCAGCCCCACTTACTCTGGAAACACCATATATTTT	CASSPTYSGNTIYF
NA	NA	TRBV5-1	TRBJ1-5	TGCGCCAGCAGCTTGGGAACGGAGAATCAGCCCCAGCATTTT	CASSLGTENQPQHF
TRBD1	NA	TRBV12-5	TRBJ1-4	TGTGCTAGTGGCCCACAGGGGAATTTCGGTGAAAAACTGTTTTTT	CASGPQGNFGEKLFF
TRBD2	few	TRBV4-1	TRBJ2-3	TGCGCCAGCAGCCCCTTGGGGGGGGGAGCAGATACGCAGTATTTT	CASSPLGGGADTQYF
TRBD1	once	TRBV30	TRBJ2-7	TGTGCCTGGAGAACGGCAGGGGGAAACCACGAGCAGTACTTC	CAWRTAGGNHEQYF
TRBD1	NA	TRBV5-6	TRBJ2-7	TGTGCCAGCAGCTACCGGGACAGGTGGGACGAGCAGTACTTC	CASSYRDRWDEQYF
NA	NA	TRBV5-1	TRBJ2-6	TGCGCCAGCGGCGGGGCTGGGGCCAACGTCCTGACTTTC	CASGGAGANVLTF
NA	NA	TRBV5-1	TRBJ2-3	TGCGCCAGCAGCTTGGCCAGTACAGATACGCAGTATTTT	CASSLASTDTQYF
TRBD1	NA	TRBV19	TRBJ1-2	TGTGCCAGTAGTCTTTTCGGGAGGCAGGGGGCTGTCGGCTACACCTTC	CASSLFGRQGAVGYTF
TRBD2	once	TRBV5-4	TRBJ2-5	TGTGCCAGCAGTCTGTGGGGGGGCCAAGAGACCCAGTACTTC	CASSLWGGQETQYF
TRBD2	NA	TRBV14	TRBJ2-7	TGTGCCAGCAGCCTTCTCACAGGAGCGGGGGCGTACTTC	CASSLLTGAGAYF
NA	NA	TRBV5-1	TRBJ2-7	TGCGCCAGCAGCTACCTAGGTCGTCGGTACGAGCAGTACTTC	CASSYLGRRYEQYF
NA	NA	TRBV7-9	TRBJ1-5	TGTGCCAGCAGCTTAGTCGAGGGCCCCAATCAGCCCCAGCATTTT	CASSLVEGPNQPQHF
TRBD2	NA	TRBV5-1	TRBJ2-3	TGCGCCAGCAGCTTGCCGTATGGGGGGGGCACAGATACGCAGTATTTT	CASSLPYGGGTDTQYF
NA	NA	TRBV18	TRBJ2-7	TGTGCCAGCTCACCACGAGAGGGTCCCTACGAGCAGTACTTC	CASSPREGPYEQYF
NA	NA	TRBV19	TRBJ1-4	TGTGCCAGTACCCTAAGGCCCAGGGGCGCAACTAATGAAAAACTGTTTTTT	CASTLRPRGATNEKLFF
NA	NA	TRBV5-1	TRBJ1-2	TGCGCCAGCAGCTTCTCGCGACAGGAAGCTTTCTACACCTTC	CASSFSRQEAFYTF
TRBD1	NA	TRBV2	TRBJ2-7	TGTGCCAGCAGAAGGGACAGGGGCGTAGGCGAGCAGTACTTC	CASRRDRGVGEQYF
TRBD1	NA	TRBV2	TRBJ1-2	TGTGCCAGCGAAGGGGGGACAGGGCCGCTTAACTATGGCTACACCTTC	CASEGGTGPLNYGYTF
TRBD1	NA	TRBV15	TRBJ1-2	TGTGCCACCAGCAGGGGACAGGGGAACTATGGCTACACCTTC	CATSRGQGNYGYTF
TRBD1	NA	TRBV30	TRBJ1-2	TGTGCCTGGAACCGACAGGGCGAAAACTATGGCTACACCTTC	CAWNRQGENYGYTF
NA	NA	TRBV18	TRBJ1-1	TGTGCCAGCTCCCCGGCCCGTGCCGGGGTAGGTGAAGCTTTCTTT	CASSPARAGVGEAFF
NA	NA	TRBV6-5	TRBJ2-7	TGTGCCAGCAGTTACTCGAACCGGGACTACGAGCAGTACTTC	CASSYSNRDYEQYF
NA	NA	TRBV28	TRBJ1-2	TGTGCCAGCAGTTCTTGGGCCAGGGAAGGTGGCTACACCTTC	CASSSWAREGGYTF
TRBD1	once	TRBV6-1	TRBJ2-1	TGTGCCAGCAATCGGCAGGGGGCGCGGAATGAGCAGTTCTTC	CASNRQGARNEQFF
TRBD1	NA	TRBV19	TRBJ1-1	TGTGCCAGTAGTCCACAGGGGGCAGGGGCTGAAGCTTTCTTT	CASSPQGAGAEAFF